This TCR beta chain was retrieved from a study of T cell repertoires in cytomegalovirus infection. Study-level background: Indications of both CMV infection and matching HLA type were provided by public TCR beta signatures.

TCRdb independently ran MiXCR on the reads; one entry per CDR3 protein. Of more than 500,000 distinct CDR3 sequences in the sample, 15% to 20% were seen once. The study's findings and limits: Predominance within the ex vivo response was attributable to HLA-C-restricted CMV-specific TCR beta clonotypes. Based on cumulative public TCR beta family frequency, carriers of CMV plus the relevant HLA were identified.

As to this clonotype: Its target is not known.

This CDR3 contains 15 residues. Per germline, CDR1 LGHDT and CDR2 YNNKEL (reference sequence). V was shortened by 4 bases and J by 6 bases, with 17 bases between the two germline ends. The chain recombines TRBV3-1 with TRBJ2-3, with no clear D. Sequenced input: CD8+ T cells from PBMCs. This TCR was sampled from a human donor in good health (CMV status not recorded). Some clones in this sample may be carry-over from other donors' samples. CDR3 region: CASSLQGRPRDTQYF. Here the CDR3 DNA reads TGTGCCAGCAGCCTCCAAGGACGCCCGCGGGATACGCAGTATTTT.